The 2 T cell receptor beta chains reported below all come from one sample, sequenced in a study of beta chain features in type 1 diabetes. Antigen specificity for these receptors is unknown. Overall study results and limits: Shorter TCRB CDR3s, moderately but significantly so, were found in Type 1 diabetes patients in all four CD4+ subsets.

The whole isolated RNA underwent reverse transcription, so sequencing captured expressed TCRB transcripts. Sequencing used immunoSEQ multiplex PCR; TCRdb keeps in-frame clones, though not all of them. The sample includes around 690,000 clones, around an eighth of them seen just once. Sequenced input: naive CD4+ T cells from blood. The receptor set was obtained from a man between 25 and 39 years old with type 1 diabetes.

The chain couples TRBV1 to TRBJ1-2. TRBV1 is a known pseudogene. The CDR3 covers 15 residues. The DNA for the CDR3 is TGCACCAGCAGCCAAGATTTCGGGGGTCTCGGAGGCTACACCTTC. Its translation is CTSSQDFGGLGGYTF.

This clone has a handful of counts. V is TRBV7-2 and J is TRBJ2-3, with D uncertain. The CDR3 has 15 amino acids. Germline V gene lookup returns CDR1 SGHTA and CDR2 FQGNSA. Deletions cut 6 bases from V and 2 bases from J, with 15 bases between. The CDR3 DNA reads as TGTGCCAGCAGGCTATCCCGACATCCCACAGATACGCAGTATTTT. Translated: CASRLSRHPTDTQYF.